What follows is one T cell receptor beta chain and its context. Time point indicated: healthy volunteer bleed at 6 weeks. Total RNA was extracted from unfractionated whole blood. Individual cDNA molecules had unique molecular identifiers attached to them by the library. One entry per CDR3 protein, called by TCRdb with MiXCR from the RACE reads. This table holds 70,000 to 85,000 distinct CDR3 sequences, approximately 8.6% found once. The entry originates in a study of human T cells and chemical hapten exposure. Trimming cost V 5 bases and J 0 bases, with 13 bases left between them. CDR3 length: 16 residues. CDR1 is LGHDT, CDR2 YNNKEL, per germline (reference sequence).

This chain connects TRBV3-1 to TRBJ1-4; D is possibly TRBD1 (6 bases). The sequence was collected from a male donor in good health. Some clones in this sample may be carry-over from other donors' samples. The sample taken for sequencing was whole blood. The CDR3 protein is CASSWGGPSTNEKLFF. The CDR3, as DNA: TGTGCCAGCAGCTGGGGGGGGCCCTCAACTAATGAAAAACTGTTTTTT. Together with reference TRBV3-1 and TRBJ1-4, the CDR3 gives the full variable domain: DTAVSQTPKYLVTQMGNDKSIKCEQNLGHDTMYWYKQDSKKFLKIMFSYNNKELIINETVPNRFSPKSPDKAHLNLHINSLELGDSAVYFCASSWGGPSTNEKLFFGSGTQLSVL.